This entry lists 2 T cell receptor beta chains sequenced from one sample in a study of T cell repertoires in cytomegalovirus infection. Via MiXCR, TCRdb re-called the reads, giving one row per CDR3 protein. The sample carries roughly 760,000 distinct CDR3 sequences, less than 40% recorded once. Sequencing input: PBMCs. These receptor sequences come from a human donor in good health (CMV status not recorded). Some clones in this sample may be carry-over from other donors' samples.

This clonotype was counted a few times. The chain is built from TRBV6-5 and TRBJ2-1; possible D gene TRBD1, 7 bases. From germline, CDR1 is MNHEY and CDR2 SVGAGI. This CDR3 contains 16 residues. The ends were cut back, 2 bases at V and 6 bases at J, with 17 bases in the middle. Here the CDR3 reads CASSYRRPRDSNEQFF. The CDR3 DNA follows: TGTGCCAGCAGTTACAGAAGACCGCGGGACAGCAATGAGCAGTTCTTC.

The chain employs TRBV6-5 and TRBJ1-6; D may be TRBD1 (6 bases). The CDR3 runs 12 residues. Germline V CDR1 and CDR2: MNHEY, SVGAGI. V dropped 5 bases and J dropped 9 bases, with 8 bases sitting between them. Written as DNA, the CDR3 is TGTGCCAGCAGTACAGGGCGTTCACCCCTCCACTTT. Protein product: CASSTGRSPLHF.